The rows below give T cell receptor beta chains drawn from one sample of a study of graft-versus-host responses after intestinal transplantation. The table came from immunoSEQ multiplex PCR; TCRdb's copy has only in-frame clones and leaves some out. The sample includes around 110,000 clones, roughly nine tenths of them seen just once. The antigens of these receptors remain unknown. This material consisted of unstimulated CD4+ T cells sorted from spleen or lymph node cells, taken before intestinal transplant. The source of these receptors is a human donor who received an intestinal transplant. Both conserved end residues are part of each CDR3. Some rows have no size entry. The others give once, few or many, or a class for an expanded clone.

j_call v_call cdr3_length clone_size cdr3_aa
TRBJ2-7 TRBV21-1 17 . CASSSRREVLTSYEQYF
TRBJ1-1 TRBV7-9 14 . CASSHRELNTEAFF
TRBJ2-2 TRBV11-2 17 . CASSIKATRWDTGELFF
TRBJ1-6 TRBV2 14 . CASTSVRGNSPLHF
TRBJ2-2 TRBV4-1 19 once CASSQGGRGGVVATGELFF
TRBJ1-3 TRBV5-4 15 . CASSPYGGDGNTIYF
TRBJ1-1 TRBV7-9 14 . CASSFRSMNTEAFF
TRBJ2-1 TRBV6-6 14 . CASSVGLAYNEQFF
TRBJ2-7 TRBV10-2 12 . CASRQGAGEQYF
TRBJ1-6 TRBV9 15 once CASSDQTGVNSPLHF
TRBJ1-1 TRBV19 14 . CASSHTGMVSEAFF
TRBJ1-2 TRBV7-2 15 . CASSFGDWTGGFYTF
TRBJ1-1 TRBV5-4 16 . CASSSPPAGVNTEAFF
TRBJ1-2 TRBV10-3 14 once CAISDGQGDYGYTF
TRBJ1-2 TRBV5-1 14 . CASSLGGQFYGYTF
TRBJ1-3 TRBV5-6 14 . CASSWVTGGNTIYF
TRBJ1-1 TRBV10-1 15 . CASSDDSLGQGEAFF
TRBJ2-5 TRBV7-2 15 . CASSLQQKYQETQYF
TRBJ2-1 TRBV6-4 14 . CASYRARIYNEQFF
TRBJ1-5 TRBV18 13 . CASSPQQGQPQHF
TRBJ2-1 TRBV7-8 15 . CASSLGGVSYNEQFF
TRBJ2-7 TRBV11-2 14 . CASSLASGTYEQYF
TRBJ2-5 TRBV18 15 . CASSPGTGLQETQYF
TRBJ2-5 TRBV5-1 14 . CASSFSGLGETQYF
TRBJ1-5 TRBV19 15 . CASRKQGSGNQPQHF
TRBJ2-1 TRBV4-2 17 . CASSTNLGGLPYNEQFF
TRBJ1-6 TRBV7-9 15 . CASSRWAGLDSPLHF
TRBJ1-2 TRBV2 13 . CATQETPNYGYTF
TRBJ1-5 TRBV6-6 16 few CASSYSGGSNNQPQHF
TRBJ1-6 TRBV5-1 14 . CASSQTGDNSPLHF
TRBJ2-2 TRBV5-1 14 . CASSLDYFTGELFF
TRBJ2-3 TRBV7-2 16 . CASTSDRGRGADTQYF
TRBJ2-3 TRBV6-1 15 . CASRDRVQGTDTQYF
TRBJ1-5 TRBV16 18 . CASSQSGRGAHYNQPQHF
TRBJ2-3 TRBV5-4 14 . CASSPDSWTDTQYF
TRBJ2-1 TRBV30 16 . CAWSGPGLAKYNEQFF
TRBJ1-2 TRBV6-5 13 . CASSYGTDGGYTF
TRBJ1-1 TRBV5-5 13 . CASSSYRSTEAFF
TRBJ2-7 TRBV6-1 15 few CASSGGRGSYYEQYF
TRBJ1-2 TRBV28 14 . CATRERTVFYGYTF
TRBJ2-2 TRBV4-1 15 . CASSQDRGRIGELFF
TRBJ1-3 TRBV12-5 16 . CASGAGGSYSGNTIYF
TRBJ1-2 TRBV30 12 . CAWRPGGWGYTF
TRBJ1-5 TRBV12-2 18 once CASRFTDHGEVGNQPQHF
TRBJ1-2 TRBV6-1 13 . CASSELVYRGYTF
TRBJ2-2 TRBV7-2 16 . CASSLERAGITGELFF
TRBJ2-1 TRBV9 14 . CASSPGQAYNEQFF
TRBJ2-2 TRBV4-3 16 . CASSRNREKNTGELFF
TRBJ2-2 TRBV29-1 11 . CSGQGAGELFF
TRBJ1-5 TRBV27 13 once CASSWGGLQPQHF
TRBJ2-7 TRBV11-2 14 . CASSLRGRIDEQYF
TRBJ2-7 TRBV10-1 13 . CASSGQFSNEQYF
TRBJ2-7 TRBV28 12 . CASGRAVEGQYF
TRBJ1-2 TRBV20-1 11 . CSARWASGYTF
TRBJ2-7 TRBV5-1 15 . CASSLGGLAGDEQYF
TRBJ1-1 TRBV30 18 . CAWRIDKQGAAVNTEAFF
TRBJ1-2 TRBV5-1 16 . CASSLAGGGANYGYTF
TRBJ2-3 TRBV6-6 15 . CASSRGQGSTDTQYF
TRBJ1-3 TRBV2 13 once CASRRRSGNTIYF
TRBJ2-7 TRBV7-9 13 . CASSARLAAEQYF